This T cell receptor (beta chain) was recorded in a study of CD8+CD57+ T cells in acquired aplastic anemia. Study summary: The study obtained an average of roughly 3 ug of DNA from sorted CD4+ and CD8+ cells.

Patients picked for sequencing had shown CD8+CD57+ cell expansion detected by flow cytometry. Patients were therapy-naive when their blood was sampled. Using genomic DNA as the template, TCR beta VDJ and CDR3 profiling was carried out. TCRdb fed the reads into MiXCR, producing one record per CDR3 protein. Of roughly 120,000 distinct CDR3 sequences in the sample, under 65% were seen once. The sequence derives from a human donor with aplastic anemia. Sequencing used sorted CD4+, CD8+, or CD8+CD57+ T cells (not recorded which) from PBMCs.

The CDR3 reads CSVGQTKETQYF. CDR3 nucleotide sequence: TGCAGCGTCGGACAGACTAAAGAGACCCAGTACTTC. This chain links TRBV29-1 with TRBJ2-5, with D maybe TRBD1 (6 bases). This CDR3 is 12 amino acids long. Trimming took off 6 bases at V and 3 bases at J, with 11 bases between the two ends. Germline assignment: CDR1 SQVTM and CDR2 ANQGSEA.